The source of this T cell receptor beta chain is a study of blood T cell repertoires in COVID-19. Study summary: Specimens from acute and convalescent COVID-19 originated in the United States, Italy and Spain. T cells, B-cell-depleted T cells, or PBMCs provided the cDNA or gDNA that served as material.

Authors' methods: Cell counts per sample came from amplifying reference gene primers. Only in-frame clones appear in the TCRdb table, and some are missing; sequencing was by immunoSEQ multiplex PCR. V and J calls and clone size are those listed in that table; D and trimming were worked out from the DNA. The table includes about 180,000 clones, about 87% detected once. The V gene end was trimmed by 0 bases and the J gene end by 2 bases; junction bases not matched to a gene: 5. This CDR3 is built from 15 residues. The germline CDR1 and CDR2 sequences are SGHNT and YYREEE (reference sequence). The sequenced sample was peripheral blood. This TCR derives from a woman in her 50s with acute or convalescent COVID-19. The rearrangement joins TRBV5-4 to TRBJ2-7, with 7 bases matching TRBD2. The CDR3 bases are TGTGCCAGCAGCTTGGGGCCGGGAGGCGCCTACGAGCAGTACTTC. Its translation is CASSLGPGGAYEQYF.